A single sample gave rise to the 29 T cell receptor beta chains below, sequenced in a study of T cells in Graves' hyperthyroidism and ophthalmopathy. Researchers took RNA transcripts and amplified the TCR beta CDR3 regions from them. Researchers ran a first-round RT-PCR on the TCR CDR3 using the HTBI primer set. Each CDR3 protein is one row after TCRdb ran MiXCR on the multiplex PCR reads. The repertoire holds hundreds of thousands of distinct CDR3 sequences, with 45% as singletons. The sequenced sample was peripheral blood or thyroid tissue (not recorded which). These receptors were collected from an adult man with Graves' disease, either hyperthyroidism or ophthalmopathy (not recorded which).

A remark on this clonotype: This could be a read error, since a much larger clone is one nucleotide away. The conserved closing phenylalanine or tryptophan is absent in this CDR3, likely reflecting a read error. V usage is TRBV29-1 and J usage is TRBJ2-7, with D perhaps matching TRBD2 (7 bases). V was cut by 6 bases and J by 6 bases, with 18 bases left in between. CDR3 size: 13 residues. Germline V CDR1 and CDR2: SQVTM, ANQGSEA. The CDR3 here is CSVIPQGRVEQYL. DNA for the CDR3: TGCAGCGTAATCCCCCAGGGGAGGGTCGAGCAGTACCTC.

V and J are TRBV7-9 and TRBJ1-5; no clear D. Looked up from germline, CDR1 is SEHNR and CDR2 is FQNEAQ (reference sequence). The V and J ends lost 3 bases and 9 bases respectively, with 15 bases between them. This CDR3 is built from 14 residues. The CDR3 is CASSFEDDAGPQHF. CDR3 in DNA: TGTGCCAGCAGCTTTGAGGATGACGCGGGGCCCCAGCATTTT.

Regarding this clonotype: Just one base apart from a much larger clone, this may be a read error. The V gene is TRBV7-2, the J gene TRBJ2-7, with 11 bases matching TRBD2. Germline trimming cut 8 bases from V and 4 bases from J; bases unmatched to any gene: 13. CDR1 and CDR2 from the germline V gene are SGHTA and FQGNSA. This CDR3 is 16 amino acids long. This CDR3 is CASGSDRLAGTYEQYF. CDR3 DNA sequence: TGTGCCAGCGGCTCCGACCGACTAGCGGGAACTTACGAGCAGTACTTC.

The chain uses TRBV6-1 and TRBJ2-7; tentative D call: TRBD1 (5 bases). The V gene's germline CDR1 is MNHNS and CDR2 SASEGT. The CDR3 loop spans 15 amino acids. The germline V and J ends were trimmed by 6 bases and 2 bases, with 17 bases remaining between them. The CDR3 here is CASRKWGVTTYEQYF. The CDR3 DNA reads as TGTGCCAGCAGGAAATGGGGCGTAACGACCTACGAGCAGTACTTC.

This clonotype has a single count. This chain connects TRBV15 to TRBJ1-2, with D perhaps TRBD1 (6 bases). Germline CDR1 is LNHNV and CDR2 is YYDKDF (reference sequence). The CDR3 consists of 13 residues. Trimming took 5 bases from V and 6 from J, leaving 13 bases between them. CDR3 protein: CATSGNREHGYTF. DNA for the CDR3: TGTGCCACCAGCGGTAACAGGGAGCATGGCTACACCTTC.

This clonotype was detected a few times. The CDR3 sequence is CSPEDRGGYTF. CDR3 coding DNA: TGCAGTCCCGAGGACAGAGGAGGCTACACCTTC. This rearrangement joins TRBV20-1 to TRBJ1-2, with a weak D call TRBD1 (6 bases). Trimming took off 8 bases at V and 8 bases at J, with 15 bases between the two ends. The V gene's germline CDR1 is DFQATT and CDR2 SNEGSKA (reference sequence). The CDR3 sequence is 11 residues long.

The chain has TRBV9 and TRBJ2-5; possible D gene TRBD2, 6 bases. This CDR3 has 15 residues. V dropped 4 bases and J dropped 5 bases, with 18 bases sitting between them. Germline V gene data show CDR1 as SGDLS and CDR2 as YYNGEE. The CDR3 bases are TGTGCCAGCAGCCCCCGGGCGGGATACTTGGAGACCCAGTACTTC. As protein: CASSPRAGYLETQYF.

This clonotype was observed a handful of times. This rearrangement joins TRBV7-8 to TRBJ1-6, with TRBD1 identical over 7 bases. With 6 bases clipped from V and 7 bases from J, the junction kept 9 bases outside the gene matches. The V gene's germline CDR1 is SGHVS and CDR2 FQNEAQ. This CDR3 spans 15 amino acids. The CDR3 DNA sequence: TGTGCCAGCAGTACGACGACAGGGAGGAATTCACCCCTCCACTTT. Its translation: CASSTTTGRNSPLHF.

This clonotype was counted a few times. The chain joins TRBV12-3 or TRBV12-4 to TRBJ1-2; D uncertain. There are 14 residues in the CDR3. V lost 6 bases to trimming and J lost 6 bases, with 17 bases between them. CDR3 DNA: TGTGCCAGCAGCCACGGGCAGGCCGTTGATGGCTACACCTTC. Residues: CASSHGQAVDGYTF.

Details on this clonotype: A much larger clone lies a single base off, so this may be a read error. The V call is TRBV29-1, the J call TRBJ1-2; D not resolved. This CDR3 comprises 9 residues. CDR1 is SQVTM and CDR2 is ANQGSEA in the germline V gene. CDR3 sequence reads: CSVGAETVF. The CDR3 DNA reads TGCAGCGTTGGAGCCGAAACAGTCTTC.

This clonotype occurred many times. The V gene is TRBV29-1, the J gene TRBJ1-2; the match to TRBD1 covers 7 bases. Losses at the gene ends were 0 bases for V and 4 bases for J; bases not matched to a gene: 14. Germline CDR1 SQVTM, CDR2 ANQGSEA. The CDR3 is 17 residues long. The CDR3 protein is CSVEDRQGGESLYGYTF. The CDR3 coding sequence is TGCAGCGTTGAAGATCGACAGGGTGGGGAATCTCTCTATGGCTACACCTTC.

This clonotype was observed many times. V usage is TRBV7-9 and J usage is TRBJ1-3, with D perhaps matching TRBD1 (5 bases). The CDR3 is 15 amino acids. Germline CDR1 reads SEHNR; CDR2 reads FQNEAQ (reference sequence). The germline V and J ends were trimmed by 0 bases and 2 bases, with 8 bases remaining between them. The CDR3 nucleotides read TGTGCCAGCAGCTTAGCCGGGACCGCTGGAAACACCATATATTTT. Protein: CASSLAGTAGNTIYF.

The genes are TRBV25-1 and TRBJ1-2; 7 bases agree with TRBD1. The CDR3 loop spans 12 amino acids. CDR1 and CDR2 from the germline V gene are MGHDK and SYGVNS. Trimming at V came to 9 bases and at J to 2 bases, leaving 3 bases not matched to a gene. The CDR3 reads CASQQGNYGYTF. In DNA form, the CDR3 reads TGTGCCAGTCAACAGGGGAACTATGGCTACACCTTC.

This clonotype occurred many times. The chain links TRBV29-1 to TRBJ1-5; D is possibly TRBD1 (6 bases). CDR1 is SQVTM, CDR2 ANQGSEA, per germline. The CDR3 length is 13 residues. V was clipped by 6 bases and J by 3 bases, with 12 bases between them. In nucleotides, the CDR3 is TGCAGCGTCGCCCGGGACAACAATCAGCCCCAGCATTTT. Translating gives CSVARDNNQPQHF.

In this sample, this clonotype turned up many times. The chain combines TRBV7-9 with TRBJ1-4; 9 bases map to TRBD1. Germline trimming cut 8 bases from V and 7 bases from J; bases unmatched to any gene: 8. The CDR3 runs 14 residues. From germline, CDR1 is SEHNR and CDR2 FQNEAQ (reference sequence). The CDR3 coding sequence is TGTGCCAGCGACCCTGGACAGGGGAGTGAAAAACTGTTTTTT. It encodes CASDPGQGSEKLFF.

The V and J genes are TRBV16 and TRBJ2-7; D gene ambiguous. The CDR3 has 10 residues. V was pared by 0 bases and J by 10 bases, with 4 bases between. The germline V gene encodes CDR1 KGHSY and CDR2 FQNENV. The CDR3 DNA reads as TGTGCCAGCAGCCAATCGGGACAGTACTTC. Its translation: CASSQSGQYF.

As for this clonotype: Its ends do not fully match the called genes, so a read error is possible. The chain carries TRBV7-9 and TRBJ2-7, with 7 bases identical to TRBD2. The CDR3 is made up of 15 amino acids. The germline gives CDR1 SEHNR, CDR2 FQNEAQ (reference sequence). For the CDR3, the DNA is TGTGCCAGCAGCTTAGATCAGCGGGATACCGGGGAGCTGTACTTC. Its protein is CASSLDQRDTGELYF.

This clonotype was detected ten times or more. The rearrangement uses TRBV2 and TRBJ1-1; TRBD1 matches 7 bases. CDR3 length: 14 residues. Germline-derived CDR1 and CDR2 are SNHLY and FYNNEI. The V and J ends lost 6 bases and 3 bases, in that order; junction bases with no gene match: 7. CDR3 coding DNA: TGTGCCAGCAGGGGACTAAGGGGGCACACTGAAGCTTTCTTT. Protein sequence: CASRGLRGHTEAFF.

The V and J genes are TRBV10-3 and TRBJ2-5, with 8 bases identical to TRBD1. V shed 6 bases, J shed 1 base, and the junction held 1 base outside the gene matches. Per the germline V gene, CDR1 is ENHRY and CDR2 is SYGVKD. The CDR3 is 13 residues long. The CDR3 loop is CAIRQGAQETQYF. The CDR3 coding sequence is TGTGCCATCAGGCAGGGGGCCCAAGAGACCCAGTACTTC.

This clonotype showed up just once. V gene TRBV7-9 combines with J gene TRBJ2-5; 7 nucleotides match TRBD1. The CDR3 is 13 amino acids. After removal of 7 bases from V and 5 bases from J, the junction contained 7 bases not matched to a gene. Germline V gene data show CDR1 as SEHNR and CDR2 as FQNEAQ (reference sequence). As DNA, the CDR3 is TGTGCCAGCAAGAAGGGGGCTGGTGAGACCCAGTACTTC. It encodes CASKKGAGETQYF.

In this sample, this clonotype turned up many times. V usage is TRBV7-2 and J usage is TRBJ1-5, with D uncertain. V dropped 1 base and J dropped 10 bases, with 14 bases sitting between them. The length of the CDR3 is 14 residues. Germline CDR1 SGHTA, CDR2 FQGNSA. Here the CDR3 DNA reads TGTGCCAGCAGCTTAGAAGGAGCCAGAGACCCCCAGCATTTT. Its protein product is CASSLEGARDPQHF.

The rearrangement links TRBV7-8 to TRBJ2-5; D possibly corresponds to TRBD1 (6 bases). Trimming cost V 6 bases and J 0 bases, with 14 bases left between them. Germline-derived CDR1 and CDR2 are SGHVS and FQNEAQ. The length of the CDR3 is 15 residues. The DNA for the CDR3 is TGTGCCAGCAGTCGCCGTTGGACAGACCAAGAGACCCAGTACTTC. It encodes CASSRRWTDQETQYF.

This clonotype turned up a few times. This chain links TRBV11-2 with TRBJ1-3, with a weak D call TRBD1 (5 bases). Trimming took 6 bases from V and 3 from J, leaving 18 bases between them. Germline V CDR1 and CDR2: SGHAT, FQNNGV. This CDR3 region has 16 residues. CDR3 sequence (DNA): TGTGCCAGCAGTCCGTGGCGAGGGGTCGGTGGAAACACCATATATTTT. Protein product: CASSPWRGVGGNTIYF.

This clonotype was seen many times. The chain employs TRBV20-1 and TRBJ2-7; TRBD1 might be the D (7 bases). The CDR3 spans 12 residues. V was cut by 1 base and J by 7 bases, with 11 bases left in between. Per the germline V gene, CDR1 is DFQATT and CDR2 is SNEGSKA (reference sequence). CDR3 loop: CSARVTGREQYF. The DNA of the CDR3 is TGCAGTGCTAGAGTGACAGGGAGGGAGCAGTACTTC.

CDR3 bases: TGTGCCACCAGTTACAGGGGCAATCAGCCCCAGCATTTT. It is translated as CATSYRGNQPQHF. This chain links TRBV24-1 with TRBJ1-5, with D possibly matching TRBD1 (6 bases). The CDR3 totals 13 residues. V was cut by 6 bases and J by 2 bases, with 7 bases left in between. The germline CDR1 and CDR2 sequences are KGHDR and SFDVKD.

The rearrangement links TRBV29-1 to TRBJ1-1; 8 nucleotides align to TRBD1. The V segment lost 6 bases and the J segment 4 bases; nucleotides outside the gene matches: 4. Per germline, CDR1 SQVTM and CDR2 ANQGSEA. CDR3 length equals 12 residues. The CDR3 loop reads CSVRQGSTEAFF. The CDR3 coding sequence is TGCAGCGTACGACAGGGGTCCACTGAAGCTTTCTTT.

In this sample, this clonotype turned up many times. This chain uses TRBV5-1 with TRBJ2-2, with 7 bases fitting TRBD2. This CDR3 has 15 residues. J was trimmed by 5 bases and V by 0 bases; bases with no gene match: 4. Germline CDR1 and CDR2: SGHRS and YFSETQ. In DNA, the CDR3 is TGCGCCAGCAGCTTGGAGGCGCGGGGGACCGGGGAGCTGTTTTTT. This sequence encodes CASSLEARGTGELFF.

The CDR3 DNA reads as TGTGCCATCAGCCACGACAGACAGCGTTTAACCTACGAGCAGTACTTC. Protein sequence: CAISHDRQRLTYEQYF. This sequence joins TRBV10-3 and TRBJ2-7, with D possibly matching TRBD1 (5 bases). The germline V gene encodes CDR1 ENHRY and CDR2 SYGVKD. The CDR3 totals 16 residues. The V and J ends lost 6 bases and 2 bases respectively, with 20 bases between them.

This clonotype was picked up a small number of times. The genes are TRBV12-3 or TRBV12-4 and TRBJ1-1; TRBD1 matches 7 bases. The length of the CDR3 is 14 residues. V lost 7 bases and J lost 4; bases outside the gene matches: 9. The CDR3 DNA follows: TGTGCCAGCAACCCCGAGGGGGCTAGCACTGAAGCTTTCTTT. It encodes CASNPEGASTEAFF.